These 14 T cell receptor beta chains were sequenced from one sample in a study of neurological immune-mediated disorders. TCRdb passed the 5' RACE reads through MiXCR, listing each CDR3 protein once. Of more than 25,000 distinct CDR3 sequences listed, approximately 4% are singletons. Sequenced: CD4+ T cells from blood. The receptors derive from a woman aged 40 to 50 in good health.

This clonotype was seen ten or more times. The CDR3 nucleotides read TGTGCCAGCAGGGTCACAGGGGGGAACGAGCAGTACTTC. Protein: CASRVTGGNEQYF. This chain joins TRBV5-5 and TRBJ2-7; 8 bases align to TRBD1. With 5 bases clipped from V and 5 bases from J, the junction kept 6 bases outside the gene matches. CDR1 and CDR2 (germline): SGHKS, YYEKEE (reference sequence). CDR3 length: 13 residues.

This clonotype came up many times. The CDR3 loop is CASSQVGQGSDTQYF. CDR3 coding DNA: TGTGCCAGCAGTCAAGTTGGACAGGGCTCAGATACGCAGTATTTT. The V call is TRBV27, the J call TRBJ2-3; 8 bases line up with TRBD1. V lost 5 bases to trimming and J lost 4 bases; unmatched junction nucleotides: 8. The V gene's germline CDR1 is MNHEY and CDR2 SMNVEV (reference sequence). The CDR3 runs to 15 residues.

This clonotype has at least ten counts. The V and J genes are TRBV18 and TRBJ1-4, with D hard to call. Germline CDR1 KGHSH, CDR2 LQKENI. V lost 2 bases to trimming and J lost 6 bases, with 13 bases between them. This CDR3 has 15 amino acids. CDR3 region: CASSPGIGNHEKLFF. The DNA of the CDR3 is TGTGCCAGCTCACCAGGGATCGGGAATCATGAAAAACTGTTTTTT. Supplemented by reference TRBV18 and TRBJ1-4, the full variable domain reads NAGVMQNPRHLVRRRGQEARLRCSPMKGHSHVYWYRQLPEEGLKFMVYLQKENIIDESGMPKERFSAEFPKEGPSILRIQQVVRGDSAAYFCASSPGIGNHEKLFFGSGTQLSVL.

This clonotype appeared many times. This sequence joins TRBV5-1 and TRBJ2-2; no clear D gene. The CDR3 has 13 amino acids. With 6 bases removed from V and 5 bases from J, the gap between germline ends came to 11 bases. Germline V gives CDR1 SGHRS, CDR2 YFSETQ. CDR3 sequence: CASNGLGTGELFF. The DNA for the CDR3 is TGCGCCAGCAATGGGCTGGGTACCGGGGAGCTGTTTTTT.

Turning to this clonotype: The junction does not match germline at one end; this may be a read error. The J gene is TRBJ2-1, the V gene TRBV10-3; D may be TRBD1 (6 bases). The V gene's germline CDR1 is ENHRY and CDR2 SYGVKD. This CDR3 has 15 amino acids. CDR3 coding DNA: TGTGACATCACTAGTGGGGGCACTTTGGGCAATGAGCAGTTCTTC. It translates to CDITSGGTLGNEQFF.

This clonotype was counted many times. V gene TRBV5-1 combines with J gene TRBJ2-7; 9 positions agree with TRBD1. This CDR3 is 14 amino acids long. Germline V gene sequence: CDR1 SGHRS, CDR2 YFSETQ. J was trimmed by 6 bases and V by 2 bases; bases with no gene match: 6. CDR3 region: CASSFVQGAFEQYF. The CDR3 coding sequence is TGCGCCAGCAGCTTTGTACAGGGGGCGTTCGAGCAGTACTTC.

Ten or more counts support this clonotype. The rearrangement links TRBV28 to TRBJ1-6; 10 bases line up with TRBD1. J was trimmed by 2 bases and V by 8 bases; bases with no gene match: 9. CDR1 MDHEN and CDR2 SYDVKM come from the germline V gene. CDR3 length: 17 amino acids. This CDR3 reads CASQGTGVGTYNSPLHF. DNA for the CDR3: TGTGCCAGCCAAGGGACAGGGGTTGGGACCTATAATTCACCCCTCCACTTT.

This clonotype was seen many times. The genes are TRBV7-2 and TRBJ2-4; 8 bases are shared with TRBD2. With 2 bases clipped from V and 5 bases from J, the junction kept 5 bases outside the gene matches. The CDR3 has 15 amino acids. Germline values: CDR1 SGHTA, CDR2 FQGNSA. CDR3 sequence (DNA): TGTGCCAGCAGCTTATGGGCGGGGGGCGAAAACATTCAGTACTTC. Translation gives CASSLWAGGENIQYF.

Ten or more counts support this clonotype. V usage is TRBV24-1 and J usage is TRBJ2-5; D is unclear. Between the trimmed V and J ends, which lost 4 bases and 0 bases, there was a span of 5 bases. The CDR3 spans 13 residues. CDR1 is KGHDR and CDR2 is SFDVKD in the germline V gene. The CDR3: CATSEQYQETQYF. CDR3 DNA: TGTGCCACCAGTGAACAGTACCAAGAGACCCAGTACTTC.

This clonotype has at least ten counts. This chain links TRBV7-2 with TRBJ1-1; perhaps TRBD1 as D (6 bases). Germline V CDR1 and CDR2: SGHTA, FQGNSA. Trimming took 5 bases from V and 5 from J, leaving 18 bases between them. This CDR3 has 15 residues. Written as DNA, the CDR3 is TGTGCCAGCAGCCCAACTTACAGGGCTCGGACTGAAGCTTTCTTT. It codes for CASSPTYRARTEAFF.

In this sample, this clonotype turned up many times. This chain links TRBV20-1 with TRBJ2-2; TRBD2 aligns across 8 bases. The V gene's germline CDR1 is DFQATT and CDR2 SNEGSKA (reference sequence). The CDR3 length is 14 residues. Germline trimming cut 2 bases from V and 7 bases from J; bases unmatched to any gene: 6. The CDR3 nucleotides are TGCAGTGCTAGAAGTAGCGGGAAGGGCGGGGAGCTGTTTTTT. It yields the protein CSARSSGKGGELFF.

This clonotype was detected many times. CDR3 nucleotide sequence: TGTGCCAGCAGGACGGACAGGAATTCACCCCTCCACTTT. Residues: CASRTDRNSPLHF. The chain joins TRBV6-2 or TRBV6-3 to TRBJ1-6, with 7 bases that match TRBD1. The CDR3 spans 13 residues. The germline V gene has CDR1 MNHEY and CDR2 SVGEGT. J lost 7 bases, V lost 6 bases, and 3 bases had no gene match.

This clonotype was seen many times. The rearrangement joins TRBV12-3 or TRBV12-4 to TRBJ1-5; D might be TRBD1 (6 bases). The CDR3 spans 14 residues. Between the trimmed V and J ends, which lost 6 bases and 1 base, there was a span of 10 bases. This CDR3 reads CASSRQESNQPQHF. The CDR3 bases are TGTGCCAGCAGCCGACAGGAGAGCAATCAGCCCCAGCATTTT.

There are many counts of this clonotype. J is TRBJ2-2 and V is TRBV15, with D unclear. Trimming took 0 bases from V and 6 from J, leaving 11 bases between them. Germline V CDR1 and CDR2: LNHNV, YYDKDF (reference sequence). This CDR3 is built from 15 residues. CDR3 nucleotide sequence: TGTGCCACCAGCAGAGATCCTTTGACCGCCGGGGAGCTGTTTTTT. It encodes CATSRDPLTAGELFF.